This T cell receptor (beta chain) derives from a study of cytomegalovirus exposure and HLA in healthy donors. As regards this clone: Its matching antigen is unknown.

Here immunoSEQ multiplex PCR was the method, and the copy in TCRdb shows in-frame clones only, minus some. This table has 66,000 or so clones, nearly 98% appearing once. Whole-study findings and limits: According to a later analysis, TCR clusters from the first cohort tended to co-occur in the roughly 130 validation repertoires.

Trimming stripped 5 bases from V and 5 bases from J, with 6 bases between. CDR1 and CDR2 from the germline V gene are SEHNR and FQNEAQ (reference sequence). This CDR3 is built from 11 residues. The chain combines TRBV7-9 with TRBJ1-2; a possible D gene is TRBD1 (6 bases). The receptor comes from a young woman in good health and CMV-seropositive. Sequencing input: PBMCs. The CDR3 loop is CASSQGYGYTF. DNA for the CDR3: TGTGCCAGCAGCCAGGGGTATGGCTACACCTTC.